Ten or more counts support the clone carrying this T cell receptor beta chain. Its antigen is as yet unknown. This CDR3 has 16 amino acids. Unmatched junction bases numbered 7, after V lost 1 base and J lost 3 bases. The V gene's germline CDR1 is SGHTA and CDR2 FQGNSA. The data were obtained in a study of Graves' ophthalmopathy and Graves' hyperthyroidism. Hyperthyroidism in these 18- to 65-year-old patients was newly diagnosed, lasting under 2 months. CDR3 regions of TCR beta were amplified from RNA transcripts. The first-round RT-PCR employed HTBI primers together with the Qiagen OneStep RT-PCR kit. A multiplex PCR was then performed as the second round. Using its own MiXCR run on the multiplex PCR reads, TCRdb lists one record per CDR3 protein. The sample shows a few hundred thousand distinct CDR3 sequences, approximately 18% of them seen only once. Findings of the study overall: Blood shared most expanded thyroid clonotypes above 0.001 frequency. Built on 13 signatures, a model told ophthalmopathy apart from stable hyperthyroidism with approximately 85% sensitivity and under 83% specificity.

V is TRBV7-2 and J is TRBJ2-7; 9 bases map to TRBD2. The TCR comes from an adult woman with stable Graves' hyperthyroidism. The sequenced sample consisted of peripheral blood. The CDR3 sequence: CASSLGTSVTVYEQYF. In DNA, the CDR3 is TGTGCCAGCAGCTTAGGGACTAGCGTCACAGTCTACGAGCAGTACTTC. The full variable domain, rest sourced from reference TRBV7-2 and TRBJ2-7, is GAGVSQSPSNKVTEKGKDVELRCDPISGHTALYWYRQSLGQGLEFLIYFQGNSAPDKSGLPSDRFSAERTGGSVSTLTIQRTQQEDSAVYLCASSLGTSVTVYEQYFGPGTRLTVT.